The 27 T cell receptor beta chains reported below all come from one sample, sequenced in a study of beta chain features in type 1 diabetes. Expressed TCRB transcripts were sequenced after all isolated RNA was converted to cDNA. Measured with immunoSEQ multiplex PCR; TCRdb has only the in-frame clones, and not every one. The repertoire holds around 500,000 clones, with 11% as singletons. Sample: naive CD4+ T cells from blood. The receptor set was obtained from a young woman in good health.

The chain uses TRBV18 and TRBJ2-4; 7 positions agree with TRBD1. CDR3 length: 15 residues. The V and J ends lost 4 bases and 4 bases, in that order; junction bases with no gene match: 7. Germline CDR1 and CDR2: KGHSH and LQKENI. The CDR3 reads CASSRPGTEKNIQYF. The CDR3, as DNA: TGTGCCAGCTCACGGCCGGGGACAGAGAAAAACATTCAGTACTTC.

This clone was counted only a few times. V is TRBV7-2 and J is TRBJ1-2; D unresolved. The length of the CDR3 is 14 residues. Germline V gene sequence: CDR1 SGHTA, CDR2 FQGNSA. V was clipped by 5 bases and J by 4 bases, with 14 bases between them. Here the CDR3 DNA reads TGTGCCAGCAGCGTACCGCGCAGGAGCTATGGCTACACCTTC. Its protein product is CASSVPRRSYGYTF.

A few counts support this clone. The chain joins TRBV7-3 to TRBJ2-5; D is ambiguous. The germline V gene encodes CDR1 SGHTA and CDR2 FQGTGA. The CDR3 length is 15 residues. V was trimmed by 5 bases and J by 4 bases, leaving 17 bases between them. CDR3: CASSPSNLPGETQYF. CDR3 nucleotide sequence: TGTGCCAGCAGCCCCAGCAACCTGCCCGGAGAGACCCAGTACTTC.

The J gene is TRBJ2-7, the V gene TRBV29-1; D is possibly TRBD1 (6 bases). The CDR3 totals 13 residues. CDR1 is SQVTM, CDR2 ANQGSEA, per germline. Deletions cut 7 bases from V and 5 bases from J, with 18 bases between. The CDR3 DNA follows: TGCAGCGCCCTCACACAGGGTGTGGACGAGCAGTACGTC. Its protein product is CSALTQGVDEQYV.

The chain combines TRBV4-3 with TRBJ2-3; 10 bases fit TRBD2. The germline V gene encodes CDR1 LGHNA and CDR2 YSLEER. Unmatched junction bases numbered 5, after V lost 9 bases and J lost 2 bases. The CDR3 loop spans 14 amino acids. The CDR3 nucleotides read TGCGCCAGTGCTAGCGGGAGATTCACAGATACGCAGTATTTT. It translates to CASASGRFTDTQYF.

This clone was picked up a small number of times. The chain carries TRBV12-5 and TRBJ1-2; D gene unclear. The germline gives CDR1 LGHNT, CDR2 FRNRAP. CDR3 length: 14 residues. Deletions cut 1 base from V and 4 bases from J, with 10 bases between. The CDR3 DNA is TGTGCTAGTGGTTTGGGACAAGCCCGCTATGGCTACACCTTC. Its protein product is CASGLGQARYGYTF.

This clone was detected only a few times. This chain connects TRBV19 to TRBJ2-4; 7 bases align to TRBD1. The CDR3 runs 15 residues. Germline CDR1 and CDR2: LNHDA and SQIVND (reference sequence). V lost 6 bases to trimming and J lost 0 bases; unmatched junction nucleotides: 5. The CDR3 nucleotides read TGTGCCAGTAGCTTGGGACAGATAGCCAAAAACATTCAGTACTTC. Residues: CASSLGQIAKNIQYF.

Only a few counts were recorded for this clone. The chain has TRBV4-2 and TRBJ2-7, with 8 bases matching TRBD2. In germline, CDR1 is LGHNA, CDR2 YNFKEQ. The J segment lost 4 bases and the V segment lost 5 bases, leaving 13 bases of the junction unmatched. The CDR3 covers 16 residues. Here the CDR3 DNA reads TGTGCCAGCAGCGAAATCAGCGGGAGTGGGAGTTACGAGCAGTACTTC. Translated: CASSEISGSGSYEQYF.

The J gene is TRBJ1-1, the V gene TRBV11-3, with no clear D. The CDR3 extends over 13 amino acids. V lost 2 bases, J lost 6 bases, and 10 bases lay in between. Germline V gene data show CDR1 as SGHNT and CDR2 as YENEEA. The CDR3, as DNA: TGTGCCAGCAGCTTATCGGCGCCTCCTGAAGCTTTCTTT. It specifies CASSLSAPPEAFF. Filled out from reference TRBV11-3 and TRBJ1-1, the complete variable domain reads EAGVVQSPRYKIIEKKQPVAFWCNPISGHNTLYWYLQNLGQGPELLIRYENEEAVDDSQLPKDRFSAERLKGVDSTLKIQPAELGDSAVYLCASSLSAPPEAFFGQGTRLTVV.

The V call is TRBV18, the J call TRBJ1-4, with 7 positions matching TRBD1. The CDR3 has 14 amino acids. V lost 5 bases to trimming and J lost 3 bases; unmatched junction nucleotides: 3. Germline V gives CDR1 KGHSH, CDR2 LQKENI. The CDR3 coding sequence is TGTGCCAGCTCAGCCACAGGGGCTAATGAAAAACTGTTTTTT. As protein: CASSATGANEKLFF. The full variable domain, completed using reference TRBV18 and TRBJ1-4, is NAGVMQNPRHLVRRRGQEARLRCSPMKGHSHVYWYRQLPEEGLKFMVYLQKENIIDESGMPKERFSAEFPKEGPSILRIQQVVRGDSAAYFCASSATGANEKLFFGSGTQLSVL.

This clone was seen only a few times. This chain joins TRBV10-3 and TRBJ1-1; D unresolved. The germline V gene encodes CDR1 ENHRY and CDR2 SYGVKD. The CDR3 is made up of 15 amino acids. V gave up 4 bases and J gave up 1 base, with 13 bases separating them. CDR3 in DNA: TGTGCCATCAGTGTAGGGCAACGGGAGAACACTGAAGCTTTCTTT. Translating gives CAISVGQRENTEAFF.

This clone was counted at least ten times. This chain's CDR3 is CASSETSGSTDTQYF. For the CDR3, the DNA is TGTGCCAGCAGCGAAACTAGCGGGAGCACAGATACGCAGTATTTT. V usage is TRBV21-1 and J usage is TRBJ2-3; the D call in the table, TRBD2, was not verified against the DNA. TRBV21-1 is shown as a pseudogene. CDR3 length equals 15 residues.

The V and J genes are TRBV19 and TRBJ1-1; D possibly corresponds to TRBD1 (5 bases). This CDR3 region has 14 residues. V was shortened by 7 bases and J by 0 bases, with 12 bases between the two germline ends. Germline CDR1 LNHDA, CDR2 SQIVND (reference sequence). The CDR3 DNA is TGTGCCAGTAATTACAGGACCATGAACACTGAAGCTTTCTTT. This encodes CASNYRTMNTEAFF. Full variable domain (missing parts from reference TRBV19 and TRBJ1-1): DGGITQSPKYLFRKEGQNVTLSCEQNLNHDAMYWYRQDPGQGLRLIYYSQIVNDFQKGDIAEGYSVSREKKESFPLTVTSAQKNPTAFYLCASNYRTMNTEAFFGQGTRLTVV.

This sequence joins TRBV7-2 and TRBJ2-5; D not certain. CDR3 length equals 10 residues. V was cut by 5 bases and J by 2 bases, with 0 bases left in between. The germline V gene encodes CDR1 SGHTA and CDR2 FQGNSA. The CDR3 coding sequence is TGTGCCAGCAGCCAAGAGACCCAGTACTTC. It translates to CASSQETQYF.

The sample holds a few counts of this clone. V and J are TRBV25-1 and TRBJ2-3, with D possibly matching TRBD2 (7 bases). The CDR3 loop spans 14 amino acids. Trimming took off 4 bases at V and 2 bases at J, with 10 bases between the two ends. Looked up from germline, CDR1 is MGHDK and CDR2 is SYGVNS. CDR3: CASSGRGPTDTQYF. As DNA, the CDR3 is TGTGCCAGCAGTGGGCGGGGGCCCACAGATACGCAGTATTTT.

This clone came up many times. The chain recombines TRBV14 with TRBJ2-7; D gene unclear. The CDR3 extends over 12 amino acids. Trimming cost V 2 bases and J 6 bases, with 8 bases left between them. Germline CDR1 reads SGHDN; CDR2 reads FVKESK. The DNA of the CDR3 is TGTGCCAGCAGCCAATTAGGCGGCGAGCAGTACGTC. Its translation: CASSQLGGEQYV.

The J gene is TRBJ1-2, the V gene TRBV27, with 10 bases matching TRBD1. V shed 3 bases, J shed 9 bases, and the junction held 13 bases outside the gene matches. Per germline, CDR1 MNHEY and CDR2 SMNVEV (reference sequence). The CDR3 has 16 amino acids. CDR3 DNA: TGTGCCAGCAGTTTCTACTTTGGGACAGGGGCCTCTAGCTACACCTTC. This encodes CASSFYFGTGASSYTF.

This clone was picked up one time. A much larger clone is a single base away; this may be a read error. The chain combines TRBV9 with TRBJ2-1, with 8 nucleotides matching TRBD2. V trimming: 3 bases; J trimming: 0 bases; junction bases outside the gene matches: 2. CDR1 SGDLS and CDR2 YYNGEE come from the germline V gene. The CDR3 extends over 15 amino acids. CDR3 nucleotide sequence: TGTGCCAGCAGCGGCAGCGGGAGCTCCTACAATGAGCAGTTCTTC. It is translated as CASSGSGSSYNEQFF.

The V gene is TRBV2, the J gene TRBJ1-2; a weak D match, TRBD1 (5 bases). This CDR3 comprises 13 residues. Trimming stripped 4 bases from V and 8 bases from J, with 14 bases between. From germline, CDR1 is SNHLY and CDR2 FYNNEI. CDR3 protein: CASSVGWGRGYTF. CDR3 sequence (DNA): TGTGCCAGCAGTGTGGGGTGGGGCAGAGGCTACACCTTC.

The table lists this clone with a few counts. CDR3 DNA sequence: TGTGCCAGCAGCTTATTTGGACACGACCGCTCCTATGGCTACACCTTC. This codes for CASSLFGHDRSYGYTF. This chain uses TRBV13 with TRBJ1-2, with TRBD1 as a possible D gene (5 bases). The CDR3 contains 16 residues. CDR1 and CDR2 from the germline V gene are PRHDT and FYEKMQ (reference sequence). V lost 2 bases, J lost 4 bases, and 17 bases lay in between.

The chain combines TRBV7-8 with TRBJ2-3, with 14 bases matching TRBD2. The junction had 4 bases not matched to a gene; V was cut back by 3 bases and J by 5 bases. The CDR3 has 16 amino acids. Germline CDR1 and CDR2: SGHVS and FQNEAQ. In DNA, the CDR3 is TGTGCCAGCAGCTTCCGACTAGCGGGGGGGCTAGATACGCAGTATTTT. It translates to CASSFRLAGGLDTQYF.

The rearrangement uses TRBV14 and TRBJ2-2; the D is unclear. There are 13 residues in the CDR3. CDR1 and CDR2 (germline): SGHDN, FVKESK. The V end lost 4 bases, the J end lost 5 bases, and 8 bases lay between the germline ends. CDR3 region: CASSLSGTGELFF. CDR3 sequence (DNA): TGTGCCAGCAGCCTCTCGGGTACCGGGGAGCTGTTTTTT. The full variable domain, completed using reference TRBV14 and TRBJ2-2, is EAGVTQFPSHSVIEKGQTVTLRCDPISGHDNLYWYRRVMGKEIKFLLHFVKESKQDESGMPNNRFLAERTGGTYSTLKVQPAELEDSGVYFCASSLSGTGELFFGEGSRLTVL.

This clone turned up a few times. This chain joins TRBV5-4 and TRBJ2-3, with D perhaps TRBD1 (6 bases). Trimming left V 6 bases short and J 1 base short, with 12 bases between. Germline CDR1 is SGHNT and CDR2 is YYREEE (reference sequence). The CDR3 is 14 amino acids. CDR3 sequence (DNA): TGTGCCAGCATGACCGGACAGCGCACAGATACGCAGTATTTT. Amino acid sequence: CASMTGQRTDTQYF.

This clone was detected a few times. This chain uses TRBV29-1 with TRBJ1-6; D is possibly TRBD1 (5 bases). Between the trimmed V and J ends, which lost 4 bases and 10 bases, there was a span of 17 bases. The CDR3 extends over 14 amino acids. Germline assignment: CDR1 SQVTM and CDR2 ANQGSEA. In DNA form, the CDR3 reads TGCAGCGTTGGGTTGGGGGTCGGGGACTCACCCCTCCACTTT. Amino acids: CSVGLGVGDSPLHF.

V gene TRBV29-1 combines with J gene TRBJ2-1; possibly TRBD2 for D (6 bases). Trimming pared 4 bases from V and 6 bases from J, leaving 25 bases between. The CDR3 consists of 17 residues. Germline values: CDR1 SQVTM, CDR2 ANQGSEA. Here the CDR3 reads CSVGVTRETRPTNEQFF. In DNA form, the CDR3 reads TGCAGCGTTGGGGTCACCCGGGAGACTCGTCCCACCAATGAGCAGTTCTTC.

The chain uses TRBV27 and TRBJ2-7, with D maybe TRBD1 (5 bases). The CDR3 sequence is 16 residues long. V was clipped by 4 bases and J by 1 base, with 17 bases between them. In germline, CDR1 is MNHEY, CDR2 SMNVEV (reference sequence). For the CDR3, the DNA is TGTGCCAGCAGTTCCATACCGGCAGCAGGGTCCTACGAGCAGTACTTC. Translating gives CASSSIPAAGSYEQYF.

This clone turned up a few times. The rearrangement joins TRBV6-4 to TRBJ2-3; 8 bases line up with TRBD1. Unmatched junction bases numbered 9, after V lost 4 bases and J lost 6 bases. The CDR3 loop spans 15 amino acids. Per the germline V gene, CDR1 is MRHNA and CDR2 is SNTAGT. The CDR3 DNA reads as TGTGCCAGCAGTGTGGACAGGGCCACTTGGGATACGCAGTATTTT. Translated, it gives CASSVDRATWDTQYF.